This T cell receptor beta chain stems from a study of OX40 agonist ivuxolimab in advanced cancers. Background on the study: Dose-escalation patients had hepatocellular carcinoma, melanoma, renal cell or head and neck cancer.

The data were produced by immunoSEQ multiplex PCR, yet TCRdb's version contains in-frame clones alone and is incomplete. The sample contains fewer than 80,000 clones, roughly nine tenths of which appear only once. A word on this clone: The target antigen is unknown.

Trimming left V 7 bases short and J 3 bases short, with 6 bases between. The CDR3 is made up of 11 amino acids. In germline, CDR1 is LNHDA, CDR2 SQIVND (reference sequence). Patients were excluded for autoimmune disease history or systemic immunosuppression. Study results and caveats: There was clonal expansion of CD4+ and CD8+ blood T cells by week 6 at 0.1 to 3.0 mg/kg. Partial responders receiving 0.1-3.0 mg/kg showed among the lowest clonal expansion.

The chain uses TRBV19 and TRBJ1-1; D gene unclear. The sequenced sample was CD4+ or CD8+ T cells sorted from blood, obtained in a trial of the OX40 agonist ivuxolimab. The source of this sequence is an adult with an advanced solid tumor such as melanoma, head and neck, liver or kidney cancer. The CDR3 DNA reads as TGTGCCAGTATATTTTACACTGAAGCTTTCTTT. It is translated as CASIFYTEAFF.